This TCR beta chain was documented in a study of OX40 agonist ivuxolimab in advanced cancers. Study-level information: Treatment of patients was with ivuxolimab, an agonistic anti-OX40 (CD134) antibody. The dose-escalation group included hepatocellular carcinoma, melanoma, renal cell carcinoma and head and neck cancer. Study-wide findings and caveats: The work left the antigen specificity of expanded peripheral T cells undetermined.

Sequencing was performed with immunoSEQ multiplex PCR; in TCRdb, only in-frame clones are kept and a portion is missing. The sample shows roughly 140,000 clones, 85% to 95% of them seen only once. The CDR3 sequence is 14 residues long. Germline V CDR1 and CDR2: MGHRA, YSYEKL. Trimming took off 6 bases at V and 9 bases at J, with 18 bases between the two ends. Concerning this clone: Its specificity is not known.

At baseline, cycle 4 day 1, and cycle 7 day 1, blood was sampled. This sequence joins TRBV4-1 and TRBJ2-4, with D possibly matching TRBD2 (7 bases). Sequencing was performed on CD4+ or CD8+ T cells sorted from blood, taken in a trial of the OX40 agonist ivuxolimab. This receptor was identified in an adult with an advanced solid tumor such as melanoma, head and neck, liver or kidney cancer. Here the CDR3 DNA reads TGCGCCAGCAGACCGAAGGGGGGGCCCGCCATTCAGTACTTC. This translates into CASRPKGGPAIQYF.